These 8 T cell receptor beta chains originate from one sample sequenced in a study of shared clonotypes between healthy human individuals. Profiling relied on immunoSEQ multiplex PCR, and the TCRdb table lists in-frame clones only, not all of them. The table shows roughly 2.6 million clones, with approximately 94% occurring only once. Input material: naive CD4+ T cells sorted from blood. Subset of the sample: CD45RA+ positively selected. The receptors shown here come from a young man in good health.

V gene TRBV7-6 combines with J gene TRBJ2-7; D gene ambiguous. The V end lost 4 bases, the J end lost 0 bases, and 7 bases lay between the germline ends. The CDR3 totals 13 residues. The germline V gene has CDR1 SGHVS and CDR2 FNYEAQ. The CDR3: CASSSGSSYEQYF. The CDR3 DNA reads TGTGCCAGCAGCTCAGGTAGCTCCTACGAGCAGTACTTC.

A few counts support this clone. This chain links TRBV5-6 with TRBJ1-5; no definite D call. Trimming removed 1 base at V and 7 bases at J, with 9 bases between. The length of the CDR3 is 13 residues. Germline lookup yields CDR1 SGHDT and CDR2 YYEEEE. The CDR3 coding sequence is TGTGCCAGCAGCTTGTTGGGCGGGCAGCCCCAGCATTTT. Translation gives CASSLLGGQPQHF.

The chain joins TRBV18 to TRBJ1-5, with TRBD1 matching over 11 bases. V shed 2 bases and J 7 bases; nucleotides not matched to a gene: 10. The CDR3 is made up of 17 amino acids. Germline V gene lookup returns CDR1 KGHSH and CDR2 LQKENI. CDR3 in amino acids: CASSPTVGQGVWQPQHF. The CDR3 DNA sequence: TGTGCCAGCTCACCAACAGTGGGACAGGGGGTCTGGCAGCCCCAGCATTTT.

V gene TRBV9 combines with J gene TRBJ1-2; 9 nucleotides align to TRBD1. Trimming took 3 bases from V and 11 from J; bases not matched to a gene: 5. The CDR3 is 12 residues long. Germline values: CDR1 SGDLS, CDR2 YYNGEE. The CDR3 here is CASSARDREYTF. In nucleotides, the CDR3 is TGTGCCAGCAGCGCGCGGGACAGGGAGTACACCTTC.

This clone occurred once. Germline and junction disagree at one end, which may indicate a read error. The CDR3 is CASGIKGDSSYEQYF. The CDR3 DNA is TGTGCCAGTGGTATAAAGGGGGACAGTTCCTACGAGCAGTACTTC. The rearrangement joins TRBV19 to TRBJ2-7, with 7 bases aligning to TRBD1. Germline-derived CDR1 and CDR2 are LNHDA and SQIVND (reference sequence). The CDR3 covers 15 residues.

As for this clone: Other DNA sequences in the sample encode the same CDR3. The chain couples TRBV14 to TRBJ2-3; D may be TRBD1 (5 bases). The CDR3 spans 15 residues. V was shortened by 2 bases and J by 1 base, with 10 bases between the two germline ends. Germline assignment: CDR1 SGHDN and CDR2 FVKESK. Written as DNA, the CDR3 is TGTGCCAGCAGCCAACTGCAAGGGGGCACAGATACGCAGTATTTT. Residues: CASSQLQGGTDTQYF.

The chain combines TRBV5-5 with TRBJ2-7; D uncertain. Germline CDR1 is SGHKS and CDR2 is YYEKEE (reference sequence). The V end was cut by 2 bases, the J end by 6 bases, with 12 bases between. CDR3 length: 13 amino acids. The CDR3 DNA is TGTGCCAGCAGCTTCGGTGGATCCGGCGAGCAGTACTTC. Protein: CASSFGGSGEQYF.

The chain employs TRBV18 and TRBJ2-7, with TRBD1 identical over 7 bases. The V segment lost 4 bases and the J segment 6 bases; nucleotides outside the gene matches: 3. The length of the CDR3 is 12 residues. Looked up from germline, CDR1 is KGHSH and CDR2 is LQKENI. In DNA form, the CDR3 reads TGTGCCAGCTCACAGGGGGCGGTCGAGCAGTACTTC. Its protein is CASSQGAVEQYF.